These T cell receptor beta chains were read from a single sample in a study of human CD8 memory T cell subsets. TCRdb called the 5' RACE reads again in MiXCR, with one record for every CDR3 protein. The repertoire holds around 8,200 distinct CDR3 sequences, with 3.9% as singletons. The sample consisted of CD8+ T cells from PBMCs. These receptors all stem from a human donor in good health. Each CDR3 is given with its conserved first and last residue. Fields, in order: J gene, D gene, clone size, V gene, CDR3 protein, CDR3 DNA. The D gene is left open where the match is weak. Clone sizes are given selectively: once, few, many, or a class where the clone is expanded.

>TRBJ2-3|TRBD2|many|TRBV20-1
CSARDSGALGDTQYF
TGCAGTGCTAGAGATAGCGGGGCCCTTGGGGATACGCAGTATTTT
>TRBJ2-7|TRBD1|many|TRBV28
CASSFLPGQSYEQYF
TGTGCCAGCAGTTTTCTTCCGGGACAGTCCTACGAGCAGTACTTC
>TRBJ2-1|TRBD2|many|TRBV5-1
CASSLRLAGYRKRNSSYNEQFF
TGCGCCAGCAGCTTGAGGCTAGCGGGATACCGGAAACGAAACAGCTCCTACAATGAGCAGTTCTTC
>TRBJ2-2|TRBD1|NA|TRBV19
CASSIPWAGGDTGELFF
TGTGCCAGTAGTATTCCCTGGGCAGGGGGCGACACCGGGGAGCTGTTTTTT
>TRBJ1-1|NA|NA|TRBV7-9
CASSLGGLSTEAFF
TGTGCCAGCAGCTTAGGGGGTTTGTCCACTGAAGCTTTCTTT
>TRBJ2-7|TRBD1|medium-sized|TRBV15
CATSRETGTGYYEQYF
TGTGCCACCAGCAGAGAAACCGGGACAGGGTACTACGAGCAGTACTTC
>TRBJ2-1|NA|NA|TRBV7-6
CASSLAGAGQRFNEQFF
TGTGCCAGCAGCTTAGCAGGGGCGGGTCAACGATTCAATGAGCAGTTCTTC
>TRBJ2-7|NA|few|TRBV7-9
CASSQQGQGPGSSYEQYF
TGTGCCAGCAGCCAGCAGGGCCAGGGGCCGGGGAGCTCCTACGAGCAGTACTTC
>TRBJ1-6|NA|medium-sized|TRBV15
CATSREGGNSPLHF
TGTGCCACCAGCAGAGAGGGCGGAAATTCACCCCTCCACTTT
>TRBJ1-2|TRBD1|many|TRBV10-1
CASSGSRDRGNYGYTF
TGCGCCAGCAGTGGGAGTCGGGACAGGGGGAACTATGGCTACACCTTC
>TRBJ2-1|NA|few|TRBV4-1
CASSQGGHNEQFF
TGCGCCAGCAGCCAGGGGGGTCACAATGAGCAGTTCTTC
>TRBJ2-1|TRBD2|large|TRBV5-6
CASSLTSAFYNEQFF
TGTGCCAGCAGCTTGACTAGCGCGTTCTACAATGAGCAGTTCTTC
>TRBJ2-1|NA|many|TRBV7-2
CATGGGDLSNEQFF
TGTGCCACCGGGGGTGGGGACCTTTCTAATGAGCAGTTCTTC
>TRBJ1-1|NA|many|TRBV28
CASSLSRVHTEAFF
TGTGCCAGCAGTTTATCCCGGGTCCACACTGAAGCTTTCTTT
>TRBJ2-7|TRBD2|many|TRBV4-1
CASSPEPAAGGRYEQYF
TGCGCCAGCAGCCCAGAGCCGGCGGCGGGGGGGCGCTACGAGCAGTACTTC
>TRBJ2-2|TRBD1|medium-sized|TRBV5-1
CASSPRDRLNTGELFF
TGCGCCAGCAGCCCCCGGGACAGGTTGAACACCGGGGAGCTGTTTTTT
>TRBJ1-3|NA|many|TRBV5-4
CASYSPGTPGNTIYF
TGTGCCAGCTACTCTCCGGGAACCCCTGGAAACACCATATATTTT
>TRBJ1-5|NA|many|TRBV28
CASSLLESNQPQHF
TGTGCCAGCAGTTTGTTGGAGAGCAATCAGCCCCAGCATTTT
>TRBJ2-1|TRBD2|medium-sized|TRBV7-6
CASSSQLAGAYNEQFF
TGTGCCAGCAGCTCCCAACTAGCGGGGGCGTACAATGAGCAGTTCTTC
>TRBJ1-5|NA|NA|TRBV6-2/TRBV6-3
CASSYSTDRTLNQPQHF
TGTGCCAGCAGTTACTCGACAGACAGGACCCTGAATCAGCCCCAGCATTTT
>TRBJ2-5|NA|many|TRBV7-6
CASSSGQIGPQYF
TGTGCCAGCAGCTCCGGACAGATCGGGCCCCAGTACTTC
>TRBJ2-1|NA|few|TRBV5-1
CASSLGVGSSYNEQFF
TGCGCCAGCAGCTTGGGGGTCGGGAGCTCCTACAATGAGCAGTTCTTC